The T cell receptor beta chain under discussion was sequenced for a study of blood T cell repertoires in COVID-19. Study as a whole: The study drew acute and convalescent COVID-19 samples from the United States, Italy and Spain. The analysed material was cDNA or gDNA that came from T cells, B-cell-depleted T cells, or PBMCs.

This clone was found a few times. Participants had their cohort set by participant-reported clinical history. This CDR3 has 14 amino acids. The germline V gene encodes CDR1 SGHTS and CDR2 YDEGEE. V lost 1 base, J lost 2 bases, and 10 bases lay in between. Original processing notes: Reference gene primers were amplified, and this amplification served to estimate nucleated cell counts. Sequencing was performed with immunoSEQ multiplex PCR; in TCRdb, only in-frame clones are kept and a portion is missing. The DNA gave D and trimming, while V, J and clone size come from that table. The repertoire consists of about 310,000 clones, with about 90% occurring once and the leading ten covering over 9%.

The source is a young woman who had recovered from COVID-19. The chain combines TRBV5-8 with TRBJ2-7; D gene ambiguous. The sample taken for sequencing was PBMCs or T cells enriched from blood (not recorded which). The CDR3 nucleotides read TGTGCCAGCAGCTTGAACGGTGTCACCTACGAGCAGTACTTC. The encoded protein is CASSLNGVTYEQYF. Full variable domain (rest looked up from reference TRBV5-8 and TRBJ2-7): EAGVTQSPTHLIKTRGQQATLRCSPISGHTSVYWYQQALGLGLQFLLWYDEGEERNRGNFPPRFSGRQFPNYSSELNVNALELEDSALYLCASSLNGVTYEQYFGPGTRLTVT.